This T cell receptor (beta chain) stems from a study of T cell responses to AZD1222 COVID-19 vaccine. General study findings and limits: Spike as a whole was targeted by vaccine-associated CD4 TCRs, dominant at 160-218 and 743-854. Females made up more of the donors, who were largely white British, and clonal diversity may have come out too low. Reportedly, nearly half of unique spike TCRs recognized epitopes outside B.1.351/B.1.1.7 mutations. Just a handful of AZD1222 recipients were seropositive at baseline.

To note about this clone: The antigen remains undetermined.

Germline CDR1 is SGHAT and CDR2 is FQNNGV. CDR3 length: 14 residues. Trimming removed 7 bases from V and 4 bases from J, with 16 bases in between. Only in-frame clones appear in the TCRdb table, and some are missing; sequencing was by immunoSEQ multiplex PCR. The repertoire has about 130,000 clones, over 80% of them found once; the top ten carry under 7%. This sequence was found in an adult in good health. Sequenced here: peripheral blood, sampled on day 0 of AZD1222 vaccination. The chain carries TRBV11-2 and TRBJ1-1, with a tentative D call TRBD1 (6 bases). The chain's CDR3 is CASTPTGPGTEAFF. CDR3 DNA sequence: TGTGCCAGCACCCCCACAGGGCCTGGCACTGAAGCTTTCTTT.